Each of the 25 T cell receptor beta chains below was sequenced from the same sample in a study of T cell changes during pregnancy in multiple sclerosis. TCRdb's table, derived via immunoSEQ multiplex PCR, lists solely in-frame clones and lacks some. The table has tens of thousands of clones, about 90% seen once. Material: CD4+ T cells from peripheral blood mononuclear cells, obtained in the third trimester of pregnancy. The receptors come from a female donor in good health, enrolled as a control in a pregnancy study.

The V call is TRBV19, the J call TRBJ2-1, with 16 bases lining up with TRBD2. The CDR3 loop spans 14 amino acids. Germline CDR1 is LNHDA and CDR2 is SQIVND (reference sequence). Losses at the gene ends were 5 bases for V and 15 bases for J; bases not matched to a gene: 7. CDR3 residues: CASSAGTSGRERFF. CDR3 sequence (DNA): TGTGCCAGTAGTGCCGGGACTAGCGGGAGGGAAAGGTTCTTC.

The chain links TRBV6-4 to TRBJ2-3; D unresolved. Trimming stripped 3 bases from V and 2 bases from J, with 9 bases between. The CDR3 contains 14 residues. Germline-derived CDR1 and CDR2 are MRHNA and SNTAGT. The CDR3 DNA reads TGTGCCAGCAGTGAGAGGCCCAACACAGATACGCAGTATTTT. As protein: CASSERPNTDTQYF.

This clone was counted a few times. V is TRBV19 and J is TRBJ1-5; tentative D call: TRBD1 (5 bases). Germline V gene sequence: CDR1 LNHDA, CDR2 SQIVND (reference sequence). The CDR3 length is 14 residues. The germline V and J ends were trimmed by 7 bases and 7 bases, with 17 bases remaining between them. CDR3 protein: CASMGRGTWQPQHF. CDR3 nucleotides: TGTGCCAGTATGGGGAGGGGAACTTGGCAGCCCCAGCATTTT.

The rearrangement uses TRBV5-4 and TRBJ1-1; no reliable D call. This CDR3 is 15 amino acids long. The V gene lost 3 bases and the J gene lost 7 bases, with 19 bases spanning the gap. The germline V gene has CDR1 SGHNT and CDR2 YYREEE (reference sequence). The CDR3 reads CASSSPIGGGSEAFF. DNA for the CDR3: TGTGCCAGCAGCTCGCCGATAGGAGGAGGAAGTGAAGCTTTCTTT.

This rearrangement joins TRBV5-1 to TRBJ1-1; D is unclear. Germline lookup yields CDR1 SGHRS and CDR2 YFSETQ. The CDR3 sequence is 16 residues long. Between the trimmed V and J ends, which lost 0 bases and 1 base, there was a span of 13 bases. The CDR3 sequence is CASSLGLRPGNTEAFF. CDR3 nucleotides: TGCGCCAGCAGCTTGGGGTTGAGACCGGGGAACACTGAAGCTTTCTTT.

The rearrangement joins TRBV15 to TRBJ1-5; TRBD1 matches 7 bases. CDR3 length equals 15 residues. The V gene end was trimmed by 6 bases and the J gene end by 0 bases; junction bases not matched to a gene: 5. In germline, CDR1 is LNHNV, CDR2 YYDKDF (reference sequence). CDR3 nucleotides: TGTGCCACCAGGGTGGACAGGACTAGCAATCAGCCCCAGCATTTT. As protein: CATRVDRTSNQPQHF.

The chain joins TRBV27 to TRBJ1-2, with 7 nucleotides matching TRBD1. V was clipped by 0 bases and J by 8 bases; unmatched bases: 15. CDR1 and CDR2 (germline): MNHEY, SMNVEV (reference sequence). This CDR3 is built from 17 residues. The CDR3 DNA follows: TGTGCCAGCAGTTTATCCCGGATAGACAGGGACCTCAGGGGCTACACCTTC. Protein sequence: CASSLSRIDRDLRGYTF.

This clone was seen only a few times. The chain carries TRBV30 and TRBJ1-1, with 8 bases that match TRBD1. V dropped 2 bases and J dropped 3; count of bases not matched to a gene: 5. Germline-derived CDR1 and CDR2 are GTSNPN and SVGIG (reference sequence). The CDR3 spans 14 residues. DNA for the CDR3: TGTGCCTGGAGTACCGGACAGGGAGACACTGAAGCTTTCTTT. This gives the protein CAWSTGQGDTEAFF.

The CDR3 nucleotides are TGTGCCAGCAGCTGGGGACGACTAGCGGGTGGGGCCTACAATGAGCAGTTCTTC. It codes for CASSWGRLAGGAYNEQFF. The V gene is TRBV5-8, the J gene TRBJ2-1, with TRBD2 identical over 10 bases. This CDR3 has 18 amino acids. Germline loops: CDR1 SGHTS, CDR2 YDEGEE. Trimming removed 3 bases from V and 2 bases from J; junction bases left unmatched: 11.

The chain is built from TRBV29-1 and TRBJ2-5, with 7 bases fitting TRBD2. Germline V gives CDR1 SQVTM, CDR2 ANQGSEA. The trim removed 4 bases at V and 5 bases at J, leaving 4 bases unmatched. This CDR3 is built from 12 residues. The CDR3 loop is CSVGLAKETQYF. The CDR3 DNA sequence: TGCAGCGTTGGACTAGCAAAGGAGACCCAGTACTTC.

J is TRBJ2-7 and V is TRBV6-6; D is possibly TRBD1 (6 bases). The CDR3 contains 15 residues. Germline CDR1 is MNHNY and CDR2 is SVGAGI (reference sequence). Trimming removed 5 bases at V and 7 bases at J, with 21 bases between. The CDR3 bases are TGTGCCAGCAGTACGGACAGCCATACCTCGGGGGAGCAGTACTTC. It yields the protein CASSTDSHTSGEQYF.

This rearrangement joins TRBV5-6 to TRBJ2-5; D is perhaps TRBD1 (5 bases). The germline CDR1 and CDR2 sequences are SGHDT and YYEEEE. Trimming pared 4 bases from V and 2 bases from J, leaving 6 bases between. CDR3 length equals 12 residues. This CDR3 reads CASSRQQETQYF. The CDR3 coding sequence is TGTGCCAGCAGCCGACAGCAAGAGACCCAGTACTTC. The full variable domain, with the rest looked up from reference TRBV5-6 and TRBJ2-5, is DAGVTQSPTHLIKTRGQQVTLRCSPKSGHDTVSWYQQALGQGPQFIFQYYEEEERQRGNFPDRFSGHQFPNYSSELNVNALLLGDSALYLCASSRQQETQYFGPGTRLLVL.

CDR3 coding DNA: TGTGCCAGCAGCTTAGTTGTTAGGGGCCACAGCACAGATACGCAGTATTTT. This sequence encodes CASSLVVRGHSTDTQYF. The chain joins TRBV7-8 to TRBJ2-3; possibly TRBD1 for D (5 bases). Trimming stripped 1 base from V and 0 bases from J, with 14 bases between. Germline V gene sequence: CDR1 SGHVS, CDR2 FQNEAQ. The CDR3 has 17 amino acids.

The V gene is TRBV23-1, the J gene TRBJ2-2; no clear D gene. TRBV23-1 is an ORF, and what it does is uncertain. V was shortened by 9 bases and J by 1 base, with 15 bases between the two germline ends. This CDR3 is built from 15 residues. Here the CDR3 reads CARRAITENTGELFF. The CDR3 DNA reads as TGCGCCAGGCGAGCCATTACCGAGAACACCGGGGAGCTGTTTTTT.

The count of this clone is one. The chain has TRBV4-2 and TRBJ2-3; 11 nucleotides line up with TRBD2. Germline V gene sequence: CDR1 LGHNA, CDR2 YNFKEQ. V gave up 0 bases and J gave up 4 bases; unmatched junction bases: 9. This CDR3 is built from 18 residues. CDR3 bases: TGTGCCAGCAGCCAAGATAAACTAGCGGGAGTGGGTTCAGATACGCAGTATTTT. Protein: CASSQDKLAGVGSDTQYF.

The chain uses TRBV11-3 and TRBJ2-3; the match to TRBD1 covers 10 bases. The V and J ends lost 4 bases and 3 bases, in that order; junction bases with no gene match: 4. This CDR3 has 15 residues. Germline CDR1 and CDR2: SGHNT and YENEEA. This CDR3 reads CASSSPGQGTDTQYF. CDR3 DNA: TGTGCCAGCAGCTCGCCGGGACAGGGGACAGATACGCAGTATTTT.

The rearrangement joins TRBV12-5 to TRBJ1-6, with D possibly matching TRBD1 (6 bases). This CDR3 is built from 14 residues. Trimming took off 7 bases at V and 8 bases at J, with 15 bases between the two ends. Germline CDR1 and CDR2: LGHNT and FRNRAP. The CDR3 sequence: CASEGTGFDSPLHF. CDR3 in DNA: TGTGCTAGTGAGGGCACAGGGTTTGATTCACCCCTCCACTTT.

Points on this clone: One end of the junction varies from germline; a read error may be responsible. The rearrangement links TRBV7-8 to TRBJ2-1, with TRBD2 matching 8 bases. The length of the CDR3 is 17 residues. Looked up from germline, CDR1 is SGHVS and CDR2 is FQNEAQ. The CDR3 DNA reads as TGTGCCAGCAGCTTATTTCAGCGGGGGAGCTCCTACAATGGGCAGTTCTTC. Protein: CASSLFQRGSSYNGQFF.

The chain is built from TRBV7-2 and TRBJ1-2; 7 bases are shared with TRBD1. CDR1 is SGHTA and CDR2 is FQGNSA in the germline V gene. The CDR3 runs 15 residues. Losses at the gene ends were 5 bases for V and 3 bases for J; bases not matched to a gene: 9. The CDR3: CASSPAGGLDYGYTF. DNA for the CDR3: TGTGCCAGCAGCCCCGCAGGGGGATTGGACTATGGCTACACCTTC.

This clone appeared a single time. The chain is built from TRBV19 and TRBJ1-5; D is uncertain. CDR3 length: 15 residues. Germline V gene data show CDR1 as LNHDA and CDR2 as SQIVND (reference sequence). V was clipped by 0 bases and J by 0 bases, with 6 bases between them. The CDR3 DNA sequence: TGTGCCAGTAGTATAGATCATTCTAGCAATCAGCCCCAGCATTTT. Translated, it gives CASSIDHSSNQPQHF.

The chain uses TRBV5-5 and TRBJ2-3, with 8 bases fitting TRBD1. The CDR3 is 14 amino acids. V lost 4 bases, J lost 1 base, and 2 bases stayed unmatched. Germline lookup yields CDR1 SGHKS and CDR2 YYEKEE (reference sequence). CDR3 nucleotides: TGTGCCAGCAGCATGGGACAGGGCACAGATACGCAGTATTTT. Protein product: CASSMGQGTDTQYF.

This clone was counted a single time. V is TRBV7-9 and J is TRBJ2-5, with 9 positions matching TRBD1. The germline V gene encodes CDR1 SEHNR and CDR2 FQNEAQ (reference sequence). Trimming removed 4 bases from V and 6 bases from J; junction bases left unmatched: 6. This CDR3 contains 14 residues. This CDR3 is CASSSGQGVQTQYF. Here the CDR3 DNA reads TGTGCCAGCAGCTCGGGACAGGGAGTTCAGACCCAGTACTTC.

The chain combines TRBV6-6 with TRBJ2-2; TRBD2 agrees at 7 bases. This CDR3 contains 15 residues. The germline V gene has CDR1 MNHNY and CDR2 SVGAGI (reference sequence). The V and J ends lost 5 bases and 2 bases, in that order; junction bases with no gene match: 5. CDR3 coding DNA: TGTGCCAGCAGTCCCCAGCGGGGAAACACCGGGGAGCTGTTTTTT. Translated: CASSPQRGNTGELFF.

This chain connects TRBV7-9 to TRBJ2-7; 11 bases fit TRBD1. Trimming removed 2 bases from V and 13 bases from J; junction bases left unmatched: 16. Looked up from germline, CDR1 is SEHNR and CDR2 is FQNEAQ (reference sequence). The CDR3 extends over 16 amino acids. The CDR3 nucleotides are TGTGCCAGCAGCTTAAATCCGAGGACAGGGGGCGGACAGCGATACTTC. Translated, it gives CASSLNPRTGGGQRYF.

The chain joins TRBV5-8 to TRBJ2-1; 8 bases match TRBD1. Germline V CDR1 and CDR2: SGHTS, YDEGEE. Trimming at V came to 1 base and at J to 0 bases, leaving 3 bases not matched to a gene. The CDR3 loop spans 16 amino acids. CDR3 sequence: CASSLPTGGSYNEQFF. The CDR3 DNA sequence: TGTGCCAGCAGCTTGCCTACAGGGGGCTCCTACAATGAGCAGTTCTTC.